Below are 3 T cell receptor beta chains sequenced from a single sample in a study of T cell responses to AZD1222 COVID-19 vaccine. Sequencing was performed with immunoSEQ multiplex PCR; in TCRdb, only in-frame clones are kept and a portion is missing. The sample contains over 120,000 clones, 92% of which appear only once. The sequencing here drew on peripheral blood, taken on day 0 of AZD1222 vaccination. The receptors here all came from an adult in good health.

V and J are TRBV7-2 and TRBJ1-6, with a possible D match to TRBD1 (5 bases). The CDR3 spans 16 residues. Looked up from germline, CDR1 is SGHTA and CDR2 is FQGNSA. Trimming took 5 bases from V and 7 from J, leaving 18 bases between them. The CDR3 region is CASSQQVVGGNSPLHF. In nucleotides, the CDR3 is TGTGCCAGCAGCCAGCAGGTAGTGGGGGGAAATTCACCCCTCCACTTT.

The chain carries TRBV5-1 and TRBJ2-3, with TRBD2 as a possible D gene (6 bases). From germline, CDR1 is SGHRS and CDR2 YFSETQ. Trimming pared 4 bases from V and 0 bases from J, leaving 15 bases between. The CDR3 is 16 amino acids. Written as DNA, the CDR3 is TGCGCCAGCAGCATAAGTCTAGCGTCGAGCACAGATACGCAGTATTTT. It encodes CASSISLASSTDTQYF. The entire variable domain, with the rest obtained from reference TRBV5-1 and TRBJ2-3, is as follows: KAGVTQTPRYLIKTRGQQVTLSCSPISGHRSVSWYQQTPGQGLQFLFEYFSETQRNKGNFPGRFSGRQFSNSRSEMNVSTLELGDSALYLCASSISLASSTDTQYFGPGTRLTVL.

This chain connects TRBV19 to TRBJ1-3; D is undetermined. The germline V gene has CDR1 LNHDA and CDR2 SQIVND (reference sequence). The CDR3 is 13 amino acids. Trimming shortened V by 5 bases and J by 8 bases, and 13 bases separated the two germline ends. This CDR3 reads CASSSYNGDTIYF. CDR3 bases: TGTGCCAGTAGTTCATACAACGGAGACACCATATATTTT.